The 27 T cell receptor beta chains listed next were all sequenced from one sample in a study of T cell repertoires in cytomegalovirus infection. No cognate antigen is known for these TCRs. A single record per CDR3 protein comes from TCRdb applying MiXCR to the reads. Among hundreds of thousands of distinct CDR3 sequences listed, about 42% were seen once. The specimen comprised cultured PBMCs, sampled from culture after CMV antigen stimulation. The receptor set was obtained from a human donor in good health (CMV status not recorded). Some clones in this sample may be carry-over from other donors' samples.

This chain uses TRBV7-2 with TRBJ1-5; D is unclear. The CDR3 runs to 15 residues. Per the germline V gene, CDR1 is SGHTA and CDR2 is FQGNSA. V was shortened by 0 bases and J by 3 bases, with 9 bases between the two germline ends. This CDR3 is CASSLAGRNNQPQHF. The CDR3 nucleotides are TGTGCCAGCAGCTTAGCAGGACGGAACAATCAGCCCCAGCATTTT.

The chain joins TRBV19 to TRBJ1-5; tentative D call: TRBD1 (6 bases). Trimming cost V 5 bases and J 4 bases, with 21 bases left between them. Germline V CDR1 and CDR2: LNHDA, SQIVND (reference sequence). The CDR3 spans 17 residues. CDR3: CASSRGGGAGGNQPQHF. The CDR3 nucleotides read TGTGCCAGTAGTCGGGGCGGGGGGGCCGGGGGGAATCAGCCCCAGCATTTT.

J is TRBJ2-7 and V is TRBV7-4, with 8 bases that match TRBD1. The germline gives CDR1 SGHVT, CDR2 SQSDAQ. The V and J ends lost 7 bases and 0 bases, in that order; junction bases with no gene match: 8. The CDR3 loop spans 15 amino acids. CDR3 region: CASIDRGYSSYEQYF. The CDR3 DNA reads TGTGCCAGCATCGACAGGGGCTACAGCTCCTACGAGCAGTACTTC.

The genes are TRBV7-4 and TRBJ2-1; D gene uncertain. The length of the CDR3 is 15 residues. Trimming removed 1 base at V and 8 bases at J, with 15 bases between. Germline CDR1 reads SGHVT; CDR2 reads SQSDAQ. This CDR3 reads CASSLGAPVGHEQFF. For the CDR3, the DNA is TGTGCCAGCAGCTTAGGGGCCCCGGTGGGCCATGAGCAGTTCTTC. Combining the CDR3 with reference TRBV7-4 and TRBJ2-1 gives the whole variable domain GAGVSQSPRYKVAKRGRDVALRCDSISGHVTLYWYRQTLGQGSEVLTYSQSDAQRDKSGRPSGRFSAERPERSVSTLKIQRTEQGDSAVYLCASSLGAPVGHEQFFGPGTRLTVL.

The V call is TRBV12-3 or TRBV12-4, the J call TRBJ1-4; no reliable D call. This CDR3 has 14 residues. With 3 bases removed from V and 5 bases from J, the gap between germline ends came to 10 bases. CDR3 amino acids: CASSFGGMNEKLFF. Written as DNA, the CDR3 is TGTGCCAGCAGTTTTGGCGGAATGAATGAAAAACTGTTTTTT.

This chain connects TRBV6-2 or TRBV6-3 to TRBJ2-3; 7 bases align to TRBD2. The trim removed 6 bases at V and 4 bases at J, leaving 19 bases unmatched. Germline V gene data show CDR1 as MNHEY and CDR2 as SVGEGT. CDR3 size: 18 residues. CDR3 nucleotides: TGTGCCAGCAGGCCTGGGAGGGACTACAACCCCCTCCCAGATACGCAGTATTTT. Amino acids: CASRPGRDYNPLPDTQYF.

The chain couples TRBV7-2 to TRBJ1-2; possible D gene TRBD1, 6 bases. The V end was cut by 5 bases, the J end by 5 bases, with 21 bases between. The CDR3 extends over 16 amino acids. Germline V CDR1 and CDR2: SGHTA, FQGNSA. The CDR3 loop reads CASSATPGARGYGYTF. CDR3 nucleotides: TGTGCCAGCAGCGCGACCCCAGGGGCTCGGGGGTATGGCTACACCTTC.

The chain uses TRBV7-9 and TRBJ2-7; no definite D call. V lost 4 bases and J 9 bases, leaving 13 bases between the germline ends. The CDR3 runs to 12 residues. Germline V gene data show CDR1 as SEHNR and CDR2 as FQNEAQ (reference sequence). The CDR3 protein is CASSSGWRAQYF. CDR3 sequence (DNA): TGTGCCAGCAGCTCGGGCTGGCGTGCGCAGTACTTC.

This clonotype has only one observation. The chain is built from TRBV5-3 and TRBJ1-1, with D possibly being TRBD1 (5 bases). TRBV5-3 is recorded as an ORF, its role being uncertain. CDR3 size: 14 residues. V was cut by 8 bases and J by 10 bases, with 24 bases left in between. This CDR3 is CASSLGPGGGVAFF. The CDR3 DNA reads TGTGCCAGCAGCCTGGGCCCCGGGGGAGGAGTAGCTTTCTTT.

The genes are TRBV7-2 and TRBJ2-7; unclear D gene. Germline loops: CDR1 SGHTA, CDR2 FQGNSA. Trimming cost V 6 bases and J 0 bases, with 15 bases left between them. The CDR3 length is 15 residues. CDR3 region: CASSWLTASSYEQYF. As DNA, the CDR3 is TGTGCCAGCAGTTGGTTAACCGCGAGCTCCTACGAGCAGTACTTC.

This clonotype was observed a few times. The genes are TRBV12-3 or TRBV12-4 and TRBJ1-1; D may be TRBD1 (5 bases). The CDR3 consists of 14 residues. Trimming removed 7 bases from V and 3 bases from J, with 15 bases in between. CDR3 protein: CASTPGRGDTEAFF. The CDR3 coding sequence is TGTGCCAGCACCCCCGGACGGGGGGACACTGAAGCTTTCTTT.

The CDR3 sequence: CASSPLFFSGRFGPEQYF. The DNA for the CDR3 is TGTGCCAGCTCACCCCTCTTTTTTAGCGGGAGGTTCGGGCCGGAGCAGTACTTC. The chain carries TRBV18 and TRBJ2-7; 10 nucleotides agree with TRBD2. Trimming removed 3 bases from V and 7 bases from J; junction bases left unmatched: 18. Per the germline V gene, CDR1 is KGHSH and CDR2 is LQKENI. The CDR3 sequence is 18 residues long.

This clonotype was seen more than once but under ten times. The J gene is TRBJ1-3, the V gene TRBV20-1; D not certain. Looked up from germline, CDR1 is DFQATT and CDR2 is SNEGSKA (reference sequence). The CDR3 loop spans 13 amino acids. The V gene lost 5 bases and the J gene lost 2 bases, with 10 bases spanning the gap. This CDR3 is CSAHHRTGNTIYF. Here the CDR3 DNA reads TGCAGTGCTCACCACCGGACTGGAAACACCATATATTTT.

The J gene is TRBJ2-7, the V gene TRBV7-2, with 7 nucleotides matching TRBD1. The CDR3 runs to 15 residues. CDR1 and CDR2 from the germline V gene are SGHTA and FQGNSA. J lost 1 base, V lost 3 bases, and 6 bases had no gene match. For the CDR3, the DNA is TGTGCCAGCAGCTTGACCGGGACAGCATCCTACGAGCAGTACTTC. This translates into CASSLTGTASYEQYF.

This clonotype has just a few counts. The chain combines TRBV7-2 with TRBJ2-3; 7 bases map to TRBD1. Germline V gene lookup returns CDR1 SGHTA and CDR2 FQGNSA. The junction had 12 bases not matched to a gene; V was cut back by 1 base and J by 2 bases. This CDR3 is 18 amino acids long. This chain's CDR3 is CASSLEEQGPGLTDTQYF. In DNA form, the CDR3 reads TGTGCCAGCAGCTTAGAAGAACAGGGGCCGGGGCTCACAGATACGCAGTATTTT.

The chain recombines TRBV7-2 with TRBJ1-1; tentatively, D is TRBD1 (5 bases). This CDR3 has 13 amino acids. From germline, CDR1 is SGHTA and CDR2 FQGNSA. Trimming shortened V by 8 bases and J by 1 base, and 11 bases separated the two germline ends. The CDR3 region is CASGAGRNTEAFF. The CDR3 coding sequence is TGTGCCAGCGGTGCAGGGAGGAACACTGAAGCTTTCTTT.

J is TRBJ2-1 and V is TRBV19; 11 nucleotides agree with TRBD2. This CDR3 spans 15 amino acids. V gave up 6 bases and J gave up 8 bases; unmatched junction bases: 9. CDR1 is LNHDA and CDR2 is SQIVND in the germline V gene (reference sequence). Here the CDR3 DNA reads TGTGCCAGTAGCACTAGCGGGAGCGGTGGCGATGAGCAGTTCTTC. This codes for CASSTSGSGGDEQFF.

In its sample, this clonotype was seen a few times. V is TRBV7-9 and J is TRBJ2-1; 7 bases are a match to TRBD2. CDR1 and CDR2 from the germline V gene are SEHNR and FQNEAQ (reference sequence). The CDR3 is 13 residues long. With V trimmed by 4 bases and J by 7 bases, 4 bases remained unmatched. The CDR3 here is CASSYGGGNEQFF. The CDR3 DNA reads as TGTGCCAGCAGCTATGGGGGGGGAAATGAGCAGTTCTTC.

Written as DNA, the CDR3 is TGTGCCAGCAGTTTTTTCGGGACAGGGGCTAATCAGCCCCAGCATTTT. This sequence encodes CASSFFGTGANQPQHF. The genes are TRBV28 and TRBJ1-5, with TRBD1 matching 10 bases. The germline V gene has CDR1 MDHEN and CDR2 SYDVKM. This CDR3 spans 16 amino acids. V lost 3 bases to trimming and J lost 4 bases; unmatched junction nucleotides: 6.

The CDR3 DNA sequence: TGTGCCAGCAGCTTAGGGGCGGGAGAAAATGAGCAGTTCTTC. Its translation is CASSLGAGENEQFF. The V gene is TRBV11-3, the J gene TRBJ2-1; the match to TRBD2 covers 7 bases. V lost 1 base, J lost 7 bases, and 4 bases stayed unmatched. The CDR3 contains 14 residues. CDR1 and CDR2 (germline): SGHNT, YENEEA.

This sequence joins TRBV7-8 and TRBJ2-3; 8 positions match TRBD1. This CDR3 is built from 14 residues. V was clipped by 1 base and J by 6 bases; unmatched bases: 3. CDR1 is SGHVS and CDR2 is FQNEAQ in the germline V gene. The CDR3 bases are TGTGCCAGCAGCTTAGAGCAGGGGGCGGATACGCAGTATTTT. Its translation: CASSLEQGADTQYF.

The gene calls are TRBV19 and TRBJ1-2, with a weak D call TRBD1 (5 bases). CDR1 is LNHDA and CDR2 is SQIVND in the germline V gene (reference sequence). This CDR3 is built from 14 residues. V was clipped by 5 bases and J by 8 bases, with 18 bases between them. For the CDR3, the DNA is TGTGCCAGTAGTCTGTCGGGGGAATTGGGGGGCTACACCTTC. Amino acid sequence: CASSLSGELGGYTF.

The chain is built from TRBV12-3 or TRBV12-4 and TRBJ2-7; TRBD1 might be the D (5 bases). The CDR3 has 14 amino acids. The V end was cut by 7 bases, the J end by 5 bases, with 18 bases between. CDR3 sequence (DNA): TGTGCCAGCAAATTGGGGCATTATATCGACGAGCAGTACTTC. Translation: CASKLGHYIDEQYF.

This clonotype was picked up a small number of times. J is TRBJ2-1 and V is TRBV12-3 or TRBV12-4, with D perhaps given as TRBD1 or TRBD2 (6 bases each). The CDR3 extends over 15 amino acids. V gave up 4 bases and J gave up 7 bases, with 17 bases separating them. The chain's CDR3 is CASSSVGGRRNEQFF. In DNA, the CDR3 is TGTGCCAGCAGTTCCGTGGGGGGCCGACGGAATGAGCAGTTCTTC.

The V call is TRBV18, the J call TRBJ2-4; D ambiguous. With 0 bases removed from V and 0 bases from J, the gap between germline ends came to 12 bases. The CDR3 is made up of 17 amino acids. Germline V lookup: CDR1 KGHSH, CDR2 LQKENI. CDR3 in amino acids: CASSPPPAVLAKNIQYF. The CDR3, as DNA: TGTGCCAGCTCACCACCGCCAGCTGTACTAGCCAAAAACATTCAGTACTTC. Supplemented by reference TRBV18 and TRBJ2-4, the full variable domain reads NAGVMQNPRHLVRRRGQEARLRCSPMKGHSHVYWYRQLPEEGLKFMVYLQKENIIDESGMPKERFSAEFPKEGPSILRIQQVVRGDSAAYFCASSPPPAVLAKNIQYFGAGTRLSVL.

The rearrangement joins TRBV11-2 to TRBJ2-3; 10 bases align to TRBD2. The length of the CDR3 is 17 residues. The germline V gene encodes CDR1 SGHAT and CDR2 FQNNGV. The trim removed 4 bases at V and 4 bases at J, leaving 11 bases unmatched. The CDR3 DNA is TGTGCCAGCAGCTGGACCTCTAGCGGGGGCCAGGCAGATACGCAGTATTTT. Encoded protein: CASSWTSSGGQADTQYF.

In this sample, this clonotype turned up a few times. The chain is built from TRBV7-9 and TRBJ2-2; D might be TRBD1 (6 bases). The CDR3 contains 17 residues. The ends were cut back, 1 base at V and 1 base at J, with 13 bases in the middle. CDR1 and CDR2 from the germline V gene are SEHNR and FQNEAQ (reference sequence). The chain's CDR3 is CASSLVPGHVNTGELFF. In DNA, the CDR3 is TGTGCCAGCAGCTTAGTCCCGGGACATGTGAACACCGGGGAGCTGTTTTTT.